These T cell receptor beta chains were read from a single sample in a study of regulatory T cells in long-lasting Graves disease. TCRdb re-called the multiplex PCR reads with MiXCR, one entry per CDR3 protein. The data show around 400,000 distinct CDR3 sequences, 20% to 25% seen once. This sample comprised peripheral blood mononuclear cells (PBMCs), obtained when the disease was refractory, from a patient treated with antithyroid drugs. These receptors all stem from a woman aged 35 to 49 with Graves disease. Both conserved end residues are part of each CDR3. Fields, in order: CDR3 length, V gene, clone size, J gene, D gene, CDR3 DNA, CDR3 protein. A D gene is named only where the DNA matches it firmly. Size is stated for part of the rows, as once, few or many counts, or as a class when the clone is expanded.

CDR3 length: 13
V gene: TRBV10-3
clone size: few
J gene: TRBJ1-3
D gene: .
CDR3 DNA: TGTGCCATCGGAAAGGGGGAGGGAAACACCATATATTTT
CDR3 protein: CAIGKGEGNTIYF

CDR3 length: 16
V gene: TRBV4-1
clone size: .
J gene: TRBJ1-5
D gene: .
CDR3 DNA: TGCGCCAGCAGCCAAGTCCCGGGGAGGAGCAATCAGCCCCAGCATTTT
CDR3 protein: CASSQVPGRSNQPQHF

CDR3 length: 15
V gene: TRBV7-6
clone size: few
J gene: TRBJ2-1
D gene: TRBD2
CDR3 DNA: TGTGCCAGCAGCTTAGCGCGAGCGGGAGGGGGTGAGCAGTTCTTC
CDR3 protein: CASSLARAGGGEQFF

CDR3 length: 15
V gene: TRBV6-5
clone size: .
J gene: TRBJ2-2
D gene: .
CDR3 DNA: TGTGCCAGCAGTTACGGACTAACCCCCGGCGGGGAGCTGTTTTTT
CDR3 protein: CASSYGLTPGGELFF

CDR3 length: 16
V gene: TRBV14
clone size: .
J gene: TRBJ2-1
D gene: TRBD2
CDR3 DNA: TGTGCCAGCAGCCAAGGTCTAGCGGGTGGGCGTAATGAGCAGTTCTTC
CDR3 protein: CASSQGLAGGRNEQFF

CDR3 length: 16
V gene: TRBV30
clone size: .
J gene: TRBJ2-2
D gene: .
CDR3 DNA: TGTGCCTGGAGTCCTCTTCGTGGGAGAAGCACCGGGGAGCTGTTTTTT
CDR3 protein: CAWSPLRGRSTGELFF

CDR3 length: 13
V gene: TRBV20-1
clone size: few
J gene: TRBJ2-2
D gene: .
CDR3 DNA: TGCAGTGCTAGCGTCCAAAACACCGGGGAGCTGTTTTTT
CDR3 protein: CSASVQNTGELFF

CDR3 length: 16
V gene: TRBV6-5
clone size: many
J gene: TRBJ1-2
D gene: .
CDR3 DNA: TGTGCCAGCAGTTACTCACCCTCTTTAGGGTCCTATGGCTACACCTTC
CDR3 protein: CASSYSPSLGSYGYTF

CDR3 length: 11
V gene: TRBV20-1
clone size: many
J gene: TRBJ2-7
D gene: .
CDR3 DNA: TGCAGTGCTACCAAAAGGATGGAGCAGTACTTC
CDR3 protein: CSATKRMEQYF

CDR3 length: 15
V gene: TRBV5-6
clone size: .
J gene: TRBJ2-7
D gene: TRBD2
CDR3 DNA: TGTGCCAGCAGCTACGGACTAGCGGGAGACTACGAGCAGTACTTC
CDR3 protein: CASSYGLAGDYEQYF

CDR3 length: 16
V gene: TRBV7-9
clone size: few
J gene: TRBJ2-2
D gene: .
CDR3 DNA: TGTGCCAGCAGCTCGAGGACTTCATTGAACACCGGGGAGCTGTTTTTT
CDR3 protein: CASSSRTSLNTGELFF

CDR3 length: 14
V gene: TRBV15
clone size: .
J gene: TRBJ1-5
D gene: .
CDR3 DNA: TGTGCCACCAGCAGACAGGATAGCAATCAGCCCCAGCATTTT
CDR3 protein: CATSRQDSNQPQHF

CDR3 length: 12
V gene: TRBV20-1
clone size: few
J gene: TRBJ2-7
D gene: .
CDR3 DNA: TGCAGTGCCCCGGACGGATCCTACGAGCAGTACTTC
CDR3 protein: CSAPDGSYEQYF

CDR3 length: 12
V gene: TRBV20-1
clone size: many
J gene: TRBJ1-1
D gene: .
CDR3 DNA: TGCAGTGCTTTAATCAGGAACACTGAAGCTTTCTTT
CDR3 protein: CSALIRNTEAFF

CDR3 length: 15
V gene: TRBV28
clone size: .
J gene: TRBJ2-7
D gene: TRBD2
CDR3 DNA: TGTGCCAGCAGTTTAGGTCTAGCGGGAGCAGAAGAGCAGTACTTC
CDR3 protein: CASSLGLAGAEEQYF

CDR3 length: 13
V gene: TRBV11-3
clone size: many
J gene: TRBJ2-1
D gene: TRBD2
CDR3 DNA: TGTGCCAGCAGCCTAGGGAGGGTCGATGAGCAGTTCTTC
CDR3 protein: CASSLGRVDEQFF

CDR3 length: 14
V gene: TRBV3-1
clone size: few
J gene: TRBJ1-1
D gene: .
CDR3 DNA: TGTGCCAGCAGCCAGGTGGTCGGGGGGACTGAAGCTTTCTTT
CDR3 protein: CASSQVVGGTEAFF

CDR3 length: 16
V gene: TRBV4-1
clone size: once
J gene: TRBJ2-5
D gene: TRBD2
CDR3 DNA: TGCGCCAGCAGCCAAGATCCTAGCGGGGCGGAAGAGACCCAGTACTTC
CDR3 protein: CASSQDPSGAEETQYF

CDR3 length: 17
V gene: TRBV7-2
clone size: few
J gene: TRBJ2-2
D gene: .
CDR3 DNA: TGTGCCAGCAGCCCTCCCCCCCTAGGATTGAACACCGGGGAGCTGTTTTTT
CDR3 protein: CASSPPPLGLNTGELFF

CDR3 length: 17
V gene: TRBV9
clone size: few
J gene: TRBJ2-4
D gene: .
CDR3 DNA: TGTGCCAGCAGCGTAGGTGGTGGAGGAATAGCCAAAAACATTCAGTACTTC
CDR3 protein: CASSVGGGGIAKNIQYF

CDR3 length: 15
V gene: TRBV5-6
clone size: few
J gene: TRBJ2-2
D gene: .
CDR3 DNA: TGTGCCAGCAGCTTCGTTGGGGGGACTACCGGGGAGCTGTTTTTT
CDR3 protein: CASSFVGGTTGELFF

CDR3 length: 15
V gene: TRBV28
clone size: few
J gene: TRBJ2-4
D gene: .
CDR3 DNA: TGTGCCAGCAGTTCTCCCGAACTAGCCAAAAACATTCAGTACTTC
CDR3 protein: CASSSPELAKNIQYF

CDR3 length: 13
V gene: TRBV12-3/TRBV12-4
clone size: many
J gene: TRBJ2-7
D gene: TRBD2
CDR3 DNA: TGTGCCAGCAGCTGGACTAGCAGCTACGAGCAGTACTTC
CDR3 protein: CASSWTSSYEQYF

CDR3 length: 13
V gene: TRBV29-1
clone size: .
J gene: TRBJ2-5
D gene: TRBD2
CDR3 DNA: TGCAGCGTTGGGTTAGCGGGCCCAGAGACCCAGTACTTC
CDR3 protein: CSVGLAGPETQYF

CDR3 length: 13
V gene: TRBV11-2
clone size: many
J gene: TRBJ2-2
D gene: .
CDR3 DNA: TGTGCCAGCAGCCCTCTATACACCGGGGAGCTGTTTTTT
CDR3 protein: CASSPLYTGELFF

CDR3 length: 15
V gene: TRBV30
clone size: few
J gene: TRBJ2-7
D gene: TRBD2
CDR3 DNA: TGTGCCTGGAGCGTCCACGGGAGGGCTGCCTACGAGCAGTACTTC
CDR3 protein: CAWSVHGRAAYEQYF

CDR3 length: 12
V gene: TRBV20-1
clone size: .
J gene: TRBJ1-2
D gene: TRBD1
CDR3 DNA: TGCAGTGCCGGGACAGGGGGCCTTGGCTACACCTTC
CDR3 protein: CSAGTGGLGYTF

CDR3 length: 13
V gene: TRBV28
clone size: many
J gene: TRBJ1-1
D gene: TRBD1
CDR3 DNA: TGTGCCAGCAGTTACAGGGGCTACACTGAAGCTTTCTTT
CDR3 protein: CASSYRGYTEAFF

CDR3 length: 13
V gene: TRBV6-1
clone size: .
J gene: TRBJ2-2
D gene: .
CDR3 DNA: TGTGCCAGCAGCCTTAGACAGTCCAGGGAGCTGTTTTTT
CDR3 protein: CASSLRQSRELFF

CDR3 length: 13
V gene: TRBV12-3/TRBV12-4
clone size: .
J gene: TRBJ2-1
D gene: .
CDR3 DNA: TGTGCCAGCAGCCGGGACCTTGGCAATGAGCAGTTCTTC
CDR3 protein: CASSRDLGNEQFF

CDR3 length: 16
V gene: TRBV6-1
clone size: .
J gene: TRBJ1-6
D gene: TRBD1
CDR3 DNA: TGTGCCAGCAGTGAAAGACAGGGGGTGGAGAATTCACCCCTCCACTTT
CDR3 protein: CASSERQGVENSPLHF

CDR3 length: 14
V gene: TRBV9
clone size: .
J gene: TRBJ1-2
D gene: .
CDR3 DNA: TGTGCCAGCAGCGTACTCGGGAGCGGCTATGGCTACACCTTC
CDR3 protein: CASSVLGSGYGYTF

CDR3 length: 18
V gene: TRBV7-6
clone size: many
J gene: TRBJ1-4
D gene: .
CDR3 DNA: TGTGCCAGCAGCTCATACTCGGCAGGGCCCCCAACTAATGAAAAACTGTTTTTT
CDR3 protein: CASSSYSAGPPTNEKLFF

CDR3 length: 16
V gene: TRBV28
clone size: few
J gene: TRBJ2-3
D gene: TRBD1
CDR3 DNA: TGTGCCAGCAGCCTACGGACAGGGATTCTCCGAGATACGCAGTATTTT
CDR3 protein: CASSLRTGILRDTQYF

CDR3 length: 12
V gene: TRBV28
clone size: .
J gene: TRBJ2-3
D gene: TRBD1
CDR3 DNA: TGTGCCACCCGGACAGGGGGAGATACGCAGTATTTT
CDR3 protein: CATRTGGDTQYF

CDR3 length: 16
V gene: TRBV7-9
clone size: .
J gene: TRBJ2-3
D gene: .
CDR3 DNA: TGTGCCAGCAGCTTAACCGGGATCTCGGCGGGAGATACGCAGTATTTT
CDR3 protein: CASSLTGISAGDTQYF

CDR3 length: 17
V gene: TRBV14
clone size: .
J gene: TRBJ2-1
D gene: .
CDR3 DNA: TGTGCCAGCAGCCTCCGGCAGCGGCCAAGGGGTTACAATGAGCAGTTCTTC
CDR3 protein: CASSLRQRPRGYNEQFF

CDR3 length: 15
V gene: TRBV19
clone size: .
J gene: TRBJ1-5
D gene: .
CDR3 DNA: TGTGCCAGTAGTATAAAGATAAGGGTGAATCAGCCCCAGCATTTT
CDR3 protein: CASSIKIRVNQPQHF

CDR3 length: 13
V gene: TRBV6-1
clone size: many
J gene: TRBJ2-7
D gene: .
CDR3 DNA: TGTGCCAGCCTAAACAGGGTTTCCTACGAGCAGTACTTC
CDR3 protein: CASLNRVSYEQYF

CDR3 length: 14
V gene: TRBV4-1
clone size: .
J gene: TRBJ1-1
D gene: .
CDR3 DNA: TGCGCCAGCAGCCAATTGGGACAGAACACTGAAGCTTTCTTT
CDR3 protein: CASSQLGQNTEAFF